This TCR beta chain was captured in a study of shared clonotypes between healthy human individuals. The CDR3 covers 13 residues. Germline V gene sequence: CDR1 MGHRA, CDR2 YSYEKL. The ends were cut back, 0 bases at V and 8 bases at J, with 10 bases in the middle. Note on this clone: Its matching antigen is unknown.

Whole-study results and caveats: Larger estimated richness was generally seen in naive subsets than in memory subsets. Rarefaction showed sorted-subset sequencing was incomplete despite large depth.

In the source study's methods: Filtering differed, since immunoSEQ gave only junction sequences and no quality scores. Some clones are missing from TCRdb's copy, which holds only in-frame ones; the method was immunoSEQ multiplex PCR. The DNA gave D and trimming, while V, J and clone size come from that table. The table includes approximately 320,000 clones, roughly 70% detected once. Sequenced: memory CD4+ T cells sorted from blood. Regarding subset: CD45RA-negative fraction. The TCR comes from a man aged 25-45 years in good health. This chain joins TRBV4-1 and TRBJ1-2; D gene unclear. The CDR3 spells CASSQDVARGYTF. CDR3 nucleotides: TGCGCCAGCAGCCAAGATGTCGCCCGGGGCTACACCTTC.